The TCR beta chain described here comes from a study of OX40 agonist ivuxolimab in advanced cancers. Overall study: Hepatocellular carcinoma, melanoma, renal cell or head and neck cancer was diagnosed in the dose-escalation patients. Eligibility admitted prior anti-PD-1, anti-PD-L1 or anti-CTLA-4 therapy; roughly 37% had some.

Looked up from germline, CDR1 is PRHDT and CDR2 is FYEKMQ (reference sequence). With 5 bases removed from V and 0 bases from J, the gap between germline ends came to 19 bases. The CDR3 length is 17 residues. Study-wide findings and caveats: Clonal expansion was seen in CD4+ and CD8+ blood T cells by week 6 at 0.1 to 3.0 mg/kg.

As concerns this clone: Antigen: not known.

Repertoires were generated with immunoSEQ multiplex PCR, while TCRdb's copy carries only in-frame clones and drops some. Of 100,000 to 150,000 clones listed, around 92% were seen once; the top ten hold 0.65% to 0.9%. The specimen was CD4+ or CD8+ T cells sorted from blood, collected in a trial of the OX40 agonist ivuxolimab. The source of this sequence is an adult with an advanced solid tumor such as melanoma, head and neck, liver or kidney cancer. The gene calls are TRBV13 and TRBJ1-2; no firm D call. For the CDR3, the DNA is TGTGCCAGCAGCCCCCGGGGTTTGGAAATCGCTAACTATGGCTACACCTTC. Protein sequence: CASSPRGLEIANYGYTF.